Shown below are 32 T cell receptor beta chains from a single sample sequenced in a study of early T cells in non-severe SARS-CoV-2 infection. TCRdb ran MiXCR on the 5' RACE reads and lists one entry per CDR3 protein. This sample has 40,000 to 65,000 distinct CDR3 sequences, with 8% found just once. Input material: whole blood. The receptors originated from an adult who was a healthcare worker with PCR-confirmed SARS-CoV-2 infection or an uninfected control (not recorded which).

The chain combines TRBV2 with TRBJ2-1; 8 bases map to TRBD2. The CDR3 has 15 amino acids. Germline lookup yields CDR1 SNHLY and CDR2 FYNNEI. With 10 bases clipped from V and 0 bases from J, the junction kept 8 bases outside the gene matches. The chain's CDR3 is CATPTSASSYNEQFF. In DNA form, the CDR3 reads TGTGCCACACCGACTAGCGCCAGCTCCTACAATGAGCAGTTCTTC.

The rearrangement joins TRBV5-5 to TRBJ1-1, with 8 bases fitting TRBD1. Germline CDR1 and CDR2: SGHKS and YYEKEE (reference sequence). CDR3 length equals 17 residues. J gave up 0 bases and V 0 bases, and 7 bases lay outside the gene matches. The CDR3 DNA reads TGTGCCAGCAGCTTGGGGCAGGGGGCGAAGGTGAACACTGAAGCTTTCTTT. This gives the protein CASSLGQGAKVNTEAFF. The whole variable domain, remainder taken from reference TRBV5-5 and TRBJ1-1, is DAGVTQSPTHLIKTRGQQVTLRCSPISGHKSVSWYQQVLGQGPQFIFQYYEKEERGRGNFPDRFSARQFPNYSSELNVNALLLGDSALYLCASSLGQGAKVNTEAFFGQGTRLTVV.

The sample holds many counts of this clonotype. The chain joins TRBV7-2 to TRBJ2-7, with D hard to call. The V end was cut by 5 bases, the J end by 5 bases, with 10 bases between. The CDR3 runs to 12 residues. Germline loops: CDR1 SGHTA, CDR2 FQGNSA. The CDR3, as DNA: TGTGCCAGCAGCCTTCGGACGGACGAGCAGTACTTC. Protein product: CASSLRTDEQYF.

This clonotype occurred many times. The rearrangement joins TRBV6-5 to TRBJ1-6, with 10 bases lining up with TRBD1. The V gene's germline CDR1 is MNHEY and CDR2 SVGAGI. Losses at the gene ends were 6 bases for V and 10 bases for J; bases not matched to a gene: 9. The CDR3 has 15 amino acids. The chain's CDR3 is CASREWDRGGSPLHF. The CDR3 region has the DNA TGTGCCAGCAGGGAATGGGACAGGGGCGGCTCACCCCTCCACTTT.

This clonotype was recorded at least ten times. This sequence joins TRBV7-3 and TRBJ2-3; TRBD2 aligns across 9 bases. V shed 0 bases and J 3 bases; nucleotides not matched to a gene: 10. The CDR3 runs 18 residues. Per the germline V gene, CDR1 is SGHTA and CDR2 is FQGTGA. The CDR3 here is CASSLTAGGGATTDTQYF. The CDR3 DNA follows: TGTGCCAGCAGCTTAACAGCCGGCGGGGGGGCCACTACAGATACGCAGTATTTT.

The chain has TRBV18 and TRBJ2-5; D may be TRBD1 (5 bases). V was trimmed by 0 bases and J by 3 bases, leaving 11 bases between them. The CDR3 has 15 amino acids. CDR1 and CDR2 (germline): KGHSH, LQKENI. The CDR3 DNA sequence: TGTGCCAGCTCACCACCTTTCCCCAGGGAAGAGACCCAGTACTTC. Translation: CASSPPFPREETQYF.

This clonotype was counted a few times. The rearrangement uses TRBV13 and TRBJ1-2; D gene uncertain. Between the trimmed V and J ends, which lost 5 bases and 7 bases, there was a span of 20 bases. The CDR3 length is 15 residues. The germline gives CDR1 PRHDT, CDR2 FYEKMQ (reference sequence). CDR3 residues: CASSPGPRAQTGYTF. Written as DNA, the CDR3 is TGTGCCAGCAGCCCCGGGCCCCGGGCCCAGACTGGCTACACCTTC.

The V and J genes are TRBV6-2 or TRBV6-3 and TRBJ2-1; 13 bases map to TRBD2. CDR1 is MNHEY and CDR2 is SVGEGT in the germline V gene. The CDR3 runs 17 residues. Trimming removed 5 bases from V and 2 bases from J; junction bases left unmatched: 6. This CDR3 reads CASSRRTSGSTYNEQFF. CDR3 nucleotides: TGTGCCAGCAGTCGGAGGACTAGCGGGAGTACCTACAATGAGCAGTTCTTC.

About this clonotype itself: A junction end diverges from the germline sequence, so it may reflect a read error. This chain connects TRBV25-1 to TRBJ1-5; D is ambiguous. The germline V gene has CDR1 MGHDK and CDR2 SYGVNS. The CDR3 runs 14 residues. As DNA, the CDR3 is TGTGTCAGCTTGCCGCAACTGCACCCCAGTTACCAGCATTTT. This codes for CVSLPQLHPSYQHF. Combining the CDR3 with reference TRBV25-1 and TRBJ1-5 gives the whole variable domain EADIYQTPRYLVIGTGKKITLECSQTMGHDKMYWYQQDPGMELHLIHYSYGVNSTEKGDLSSESTVSRIRTEHFPLTLESARPSHTSQYLCVSLPQLHPSYQHFGDGTRLSIL.

This clonotype occurred many times. J is TRBJ1-5 and V is TRBV24-1, with TRBD1 matching 9 bases. J lost 8 bases, V lost 1 base, and 5 bases had no gene match. Germline lookup yields CDR1 KGHDR and CDR2 SFDVKD. The CDR3 is 15 residues long. CDR3 bases: TGTGCCACCAGTGATTTTGGGACAGGGAACAAGCCCCAGCATTTT. Protein: CATSDFGTGNKPQHF.

The chain couples TRBV28 to TRBJ2-5; the match to TRBD1 covers 9 bases. Germline V gene data show CDR1 as MDHEN and CDR2 as SYDVKM. CDR3 size: 17 residues. V lost 6 bases to trimming and J lost 3 bases; unmatched junction nucleotides: 14. CDR3 in DNA: TGTGCCAGCAGCACTTTCAGCCGTACAGGGGGCAAAGAGACCCAGTACTTC. It specifies CASSTFSRTGGKETQYF.

This clonotype was seen more than once but under ten times. As DNA, the CDR3 is TGTGCCAGCAGCTATAGCGGGAGTTGGAATGAGCAGTTCTTC. Its protein product is CASSYSGSWNEQFF. The rearrangement links TRBV7-9 to TRBJ2-1, with 9 bases aligning to TRBD2. Per germline, CDR1 SEHNR and CDR2 FQNEAQ (reference sequence). The CDR3 totals 14 residues. With V trimmed by 4 bases and J by 7 bases, 5 bases remained unmatched.

This clonotype came up many times. V and J are TRBV20-1 and TRBJ1-2, with D uncertain. Germline-derived CDR1 and CDR2 are DFQATT and SNEGSKA (reference sequence). Trimming left V 5 bases short and J 1 base short, with 8 bases between. CDR3 length: 12 residues. CDR3 protein: CSARGLNYGYTF. CDR3 DNA sequence: TGCAGTGCTCGGGGTCTTAACTATGGCTACACCTTC.

At least ten counts were recorded for this clonotype. The chain joins TRBV5-4 to TRBJ2-6; D unresolved. V gave up 10 bases and J gave up 0 bases, with 11 bases separating them. Germline CDR1 is SGHNT and CDR2 is YYREEE (reference sequence). This CDR3 contains 14 residues. CDR3 sequence (DNA): TGTGCCGTGCGGACGGACTCTGGGGCCAACGTCCTGACTTTC. Its translation: CAVRTDSGANVLTF.

The rearrangement joins TRBV28 to TRBJ2-1; TRBD1 agrees at 7 bases. Germline values: CDR1 MDHEN, CDR2 SYDVKM. The J segment lost 14 bases and the V segment lost 9 bases, leaving 16 bases of the junction unmatched. The CDR3 is 13 residues long. DNA of the CDR3: TGTGCCAGTAGCGATGGACAGGCCCTTCGGGAGTTCTTC. Translating gives CASSDGQALREFF.

The rearrangement uses TRBV20-1 and TRBJ2-4; possibly TRBD1 for D (7 bases). The germline V and J ends were trimmed by 3 bases and 4 bases, with 16 bases remaining between them. The CDR3 runs to 15 residues. CDR1 and CDR2 (germline): DFQATT, SNEGSKA (reference sequence). CDR3 nucleotides: TGCAGTGCTAGTATCAGGGGGAGGATGAAAAACATTCAGTACTTC. Its protein is CSASIRGRMKNIQYF.

V and J are TRBV11-3 and TRBJ1-1; D is ambiguous. The CDR3 extends over 12 amino acids. V lost 6 bases, J lost 4 bases, and 9 bases lay in between. The germline CDR1 and CDR2 sequences are SGHNT and YENEEA. The CDR3 loop reads CASSSEGTEAFF. The CDR3 coding sequence is TGTGCCAGCAGTTCCGAGGGCACTGAAGCTTTCTTT.

In this sample, this clonotype turned up many times. The V call is TRBV12-3 or TRBV12-4, the J call TRBJ1-3, with D possibly matching TRBD1 (6 bases). Trimming removed 3 bases from V and 4 bases from J, with 13 bases in between. The CDR3 sequence is 15 residues long. The CDR3 DNA follows: TGTGCCAGCAGTTTTACGGGGGCTCCAGGAAACACCATATATTTT. Its protein is CASSFTGAPGNTIYF.

The chain recombines TRBV12-3 or TRBV12-4 with TRBJ1-5, with a weak D call TRBD1 (5 bases). This CDR3 has 16 residues. Trimming cost V 5 bases and J 0 bases, with 14 bases left between them. The CDR3 DNA reads TGTGCCAGCAGTACCGGGACGGTTCGTAGCAATCAGCCCCAGCATTTT. This codes for CASSTGTVRSNQPQHF.

Ten or more counts support this clonotype. The rearrangement links TRBV20-1 to TRBJ2-3; D gene unclear. Trimming stripped 3 bases from V and 6 bases from J, with 13 bases between. This CDR3 spans 13 amino acids. CDR1 is DFQATT, CDR2 SNEGSKA, per germline (reference sequence). CDR3 sequence: CSASKGATDTQYF. The CDR3 nucleotides read TGCAGTGCTAGTAAAGGCGCGACCGATACGCAGTATTTT.

The chain couples TRBV27 to TRBJ2-7; 11 bases agree with TRBD1. The germline V gene encodes CDR1 MNHEY and CDR2 SMNVEV (reference sequence). Trimming removed 5 bases from V and 9 bases from J; junction bases left unmatched: 3. This CDR3 is 12 amino acids long. The CDR3: CASSPDRGRQYF. In nucleotides, the CDR3 is TGTGCCAGCAGTCCGGACAGGGGGCGGCAGTACTTC.

The chain couples TRBV29-1 to TRBJ2-3; TRBD2 aligns across 7 bases. J was trimmed by 3 bases and V by 1 base; bases with no gene match: 10. The CDR3 runs to 16 residues. The germline gives CDR1 SQVTM, CDR2 ANQGSEA. The CDR3 loop is CSVEAAGELRTDTQYF. CDR3 coding DNA: TGCAGCGTTGAAGCCGCGGGAGAATTAAGAACAGATACGCAGTATTTT.

The genes are TRBV28 and TRBJ1-2; D might be TRBD1 (6 bases). Trimming shortened V by 5 bases and J by 2 bases, and 9 bases separated the two germline ends. Germline V CDR1 and CDR2: MDHEN, SYDVKM. This CDR3 spans 13 amino acids. The CDR3 nucleotides are TGTGCCAGCAGTCCCCAGGGGAACTATGGCTACACCTTC. Protein sequence: CASSPQGNYGYTF.

This clonotype was seen ten or more times. Here the CDR3 DNA reads TGCAGTGCCCGGGACACCTCTAGAGGCTACACCTTC. This codes for CSARDTSRGYTF. The chain is built from TRBV20-1 and TRBJ1-2, with D possibly being TRBD1 (6 bases). The CDR3 totals 12 residues. V was pared by 6 bases and J by 8 bases, with 16 bases between. The germline V gene encodes CDR1 DFQATT and CDR2 SNEGSKA (reference sequence).

This clonotype was seen at least ten times. This chain uses TRBV11-2 with TRBJ1-1, with D possibly TRBD1 on 6 matching bases. V lost 7 bases and J lost 6, with 21 bases in between. Germline loops: CDR1 SGHAT, CDR2 FQNNGV. The CDR3 has 15 amino acids. The CDR3 is CASTLVMGATSEAFF. CDR3 in DNA: TGTGCCAGCACCCTCGTAATGGGGGCAACTTCTGAAGCTTTCTTT.

This clonotype was counted between two and nine times. The CDR3 region is CASSDWTGTPGGTEAFF. The CDR3 DNA reads TGTGCCAGCAGTGACTGGACCGGGACCCCCGGGGGCACTGAAGCTTTCTTT. V and J are TRBV6-4 and TRBJ1-1; a possible D gene is TRBD1 (5 bases). The length of the CDR3 is 17 residues. V dropped 1 base and J dropped 4 bases, with 19 bases sitting between them. Germline CDR1 and CDR2: MRHNA and SNTAGT.

This clonotype occurred a few times. The chain uses TRBV20-1 and TRBJ2-7, with D possibly TRBD2 on 6 matching bases. Germline V lookup: CDR1 DFQATT, CDR2 SNEGSKA (reference sequence). This CDR3 region has 15 residues. The V and J ends lost 3 bases and 0 bases respectively, with 15 bases between them. CDR3 region: CSASPPRRGSYEQYF. In DNA form, the CDR3 reads TGCAGTGCTAGTCCGCCCAGGAGGGGCTCCTACGAGCAGTACTTC.

This rearrangement joins TRBV11-1 to TRBJ2-7, with D unclear. V was trimmed by 5 bases and J by 5 bases, leaving 13 bases between them. Germline CDR1 reads SGHAT; CDR2 reads FQDESV (reference sequence). The CDR3 is 13 amino acids. This CDR3 is CASSRPTRNEQYF. CDR3 in DNA: TGTGCCAGCAGCCGCCCGACGCGGAACGAGCAGTACTTC.

This clonotype has a count of ten or more. V is TRBV7-6 and J is TRBJ1-1; 7 nucleotides align to TRBD1. This CDR3 is built from 12 residues. The V gene end was trimmed by 3 bases and the J gene end by 11 bases; junction bases not matched to a gene: 6. CDR1 and CDR2 from the germline V gene are SGHVS and FNYEAQ. The CDR3 loop is CASSFETGRAFF. CDR3 sequence (DNA): TGTGCCAGCAGCTTCGAGACAGGGCGGGCTTTCTTT.

The J gene is TRBJ2-3, the V gene TRBV7-2; possible D gene TRBD2, 6 bases. V was pared by 4 bases and J by 0 bases, with 20 bases between. Per the germline V gene, CDR1 is SGHTA and CDR2 is FQGNSA. This CDR3 has 18 residues. CDR3 residues: CASSSNPSGRGSTDTQYF. The DNA for the CDR3 is TGTGCCAGCAGCTCCAATCCATCAGGGCGGGGTAGCACAGATACGCAGTATTTT.

This clonotype was detected ten times or more. The J gene is TRBJ2-3, the V gene TRBV24-1; no clear D. This CDR3 contains 12 residues. Germline CDR1 KGHDR, CDR2 SFDVKD. Trimming pared 1 base from V and 6 bases from J, leaving 4 bases between. CDR3 loop: CATSDFADTQYF. The CDR3 DNA is TGTGCCACCAGTGATTTCGCGGATACGCAGTATTTT.

There are many counts of this clonotype. CDR3 nucleotides: TGTGCCAGCAGCTTTATAACTAGCGGGAGGGCCCGAACAGATACGCAGTATTTT. It is translated as CASSFITSGRARTDTQYF. This rearrangement joins TRBV11-2 to TRBJ2-3, with TRBD2 matching 13 bases. Looked up from germline, CDR1 is SGHAT and CDR2 is FQNNGV. This CDR3 region has 18 residues. Trimming cost V 3 bases and J 3 bases; bases outside gene matches: 9. Based on the CDR3 plus reference TRBV11-2 and TRBJ2-3, the full variable domain is EAGVAQSPRYKIIEKRQSVAFWCNPISGHATLYWYQQILGQGPKLLIQFQNNGVVDDSQLPKDRFSAERLKGVDSTLKIQPAKLEDSAVYLCASSFITSGRARTDTQYFGPGTRLTVL.